This T cell receptor beta chain was profiled in a study of cytomegalovirus exposure and HLA in healthy donors. PCR employed 60 Vbeta and 13 Jbeta primers. Libraries were prepared by immunoSEQ multiplex PCR; TCRdb keeps only in-frame clonotypes and omits some of them. The sample lists 160,000 or so clones; approximately 81% were seen once. The V gene end was trimmed by 1 base and the J gene end by 0 bases; junction bases not matched to a gene: 5. Looked up from germline, CDR1 is LGHNA and CDR2 is YNFKEQ. This CDR3 spans 18 amino acids. The chain combines TRBV4-2 with TRBJ2-1, with 11 bases identical to TRBD2. The material sequenced was PBMCs. The source of this sequence is a man in his forties or fifties in good health and CMV-seropositive. CDR3: CASSQVPTSGSSYNEQFF. CDR3 bases: TGTGCCAGCAGCCAAGTCCCCACTAGCGGGAGCTCCTACAATGAGCAGTTCTTC.